Following are 21 T cell receptor beta chains from one sample sequenced in a study of cytomegalovirus exposure and HLA in healthy donors. Primers included in the PCR were 60 Vbeta and 13 Jbeta primers. This table comes from immunoSEQ multiplex PCR, and its TCRdb copy is limited to in-frame clones, with some not included. The sample includes 90,000 to 100,000 clones, under 75% of them seen just once. The sample consisted of PBMCs. The receptor source for this set is a female donor in good health and CMV-seronegative.

The chain combines TRBV2 with TRBJ2-5, with 13 bases aligning to TRBD2. The CDR3 runs 16 residues. Per the germline V gene, CDR1 is SNHLY and CDR2 is FYNNEI. Unmatched junction bases numbered 5, after V lost 6 bases and J lost 1 base. The CDR3 spells CASRWTSGGSQETQYF. The DNA for the CDR3 is TGTGCCAGCAGGTGGACTAGCGGGGGTTCCCAAGAGACCCAGTACTTC.

V usage is TRBV5-1 and J usage is TRBJ2-5, with D perhaps TRBD2 (5 bases). There are 15 residues in the CDR3. Per the germline V gene, CDR1 is SGHRS and CDR2 is YFSETQ. The V and J ends lost 1 base and 2 bases respectively, with 12 bases between them. The CDR3 DNA follows: TGCGCCAGCAGCTTGTGGTTAGCGCCACAAGAGACCCAGTACTTC. Its translation is CASSLWLAPQETQYF.

The chain uses TRBV10-1 and TRBJ2-1, with a tentative D call TRBD1 (6 bases). V shed 5 bases and J shed 7 bases, with 9 bases lying between them. The CDR3 extends over 12 amino acids. The germline V gene has CDR1 WNHNN and CDR2 SYGVQD (reference sequence). The chain's CDR3 is CASSRDKNEQFF. The CDR3 nucleotides are TGCGCCAGCAGTCGGGACAAAAATGAGCAGTTCTTC.

This chain connects TRBV20-1 to TRBJ2-5; D is possibly TRBD2 (6 bases). The CDR3 runs 11 residues. Per germline, CDR1 DFQATT and CDR2 SNEGSKA (reference sequence). With 3 bases removed from V and 5 bases from J, the gap between germline ends came to 7 bases. The CDR3 DNA follows: TGCAGTGCTAGGGGGGGTGAGACCCAGTACTTC. It codes for CSARGGETQYF.

Concerning this clone: Other DNA sequences in this specimen translate into the identical CDR3. The V call is TRBV27, the J call TRBJ2-7, with TRBD1 matching 8 bases. Germline V gives CDR1 MNHEY, CDR2 SMNVEV (reference sequence). There are 15 residues in the CDR3. Unmatched junction bases numbered 4, after V lost 3 bases and J lost 0 bases. CDR3 sequence (DNA): TGTGCCAGCAGTTTGCGGGACAGGTCCTCCTACGAGCAGTACTTC. Encoded protein: CASSLRDRSSYEQYF.

This clone was seen a handful of times. The chain couples TRBV7-2 to TRBJ2-7; D may be TRBD2 (6 bases). V was pared by 5 bases and J by 0 bases, with 20 bases between. The CDR3 is 17 residues long. Germline CDR1 and CDR2: SGHTA and FQGNSA. CDR3 in amino acids: CASSPPRRTTSSYEQYF. Written as DNA, the CDR3 is TGTGCCAGCAGCCCCCCAAGGCGGACTACCTCCTCCTACGAGCAGTACTTC.

The gene calls are TRBV7-6 and TRBJ2-3; TRBD2 matches 7 bases. The CDR3 length is 17 residues. The V gene's germline CDR1 is SGHVS and CDR2 FNYEAQ. V lost 5 bases and J lost 5; bases outside the gene matches: 16. The CDR3 coding sequence is TGTGCCAGCAGCCCAGCCCTAGGCGGGAGTGGGGGAGATACGCAGTATTTT. Its protein is CASSPALGGSGGDTQYF.

This sequence joins TRBV4-1 and TRBJ2-5; 7 bases map to TRBD1. V shed 1 base, J shed 5 bases, and the junction held 7 bases outside the gene matches. Germline CDR1 MGHRA, CDR2 YSYEKL. The CDR3 length is 15 residues. The CDR3 sequence is CASSQGRQGWETQYF. CDR3 coding DNA: TGCGCCAGCAGCCAAGGACGACAGGGCTGGGAGACCCAGTACTTC.

This chain connects TRBV10-3 to TRBJ2-1; 13 nucleotides align to TRBD2. The CDR3 runs 17 residues. J lost 3 bases, V lost 6 bases, and 8 bases had no gene match. CDR1 is ENHRY, CDR2 SYGVKD, per germline. The CDR3 loop is CAIRGLAGNSRYNEQFF. CDR3 sequence (DNA): TGTGCCATCAGGGGACTAGCGGGGAATTCGCGCTACAATGAGCAGTTCTTC.

This sequence joins TRBV5-1 and TRBJ1-4; 10 nucleotides line up with TRBD1. The CDR3 is made up of 17 amino acids. The germline V gene has CDR1 SGHRS and CDR2 YFSETQ. V dropped 0 bases and J dropped 6; count of bases not matched to a gene: 8. The CDR3 region has the DNA TGCGCCAGCAGCTTGGGACCCGGGACAGGGGCCCATGAAAAACTGTTTTTT. Translation gives CASSLGPGTGAHEKLFF. Combining the CDR3 with reference TRBV5-1 and TRBJ1-4 gives the whole variable domain KAGVTQTPRYLIKTRGQQVTLSCSPISGHRSVSWYQQTPGQGLQFLFEYFSETQRNKGNFPGRFSGRQFSNSRSEMNVSTLELGDSALYLCASSLGPGTGAHEKLFFGSGTQLSVL.

The V and J genes are TRBV7-9 and TRBJ1-1, with 7 positions matching TRBD1. V gave up 4 bases and J gave up 1 base; unmatched junction bases: 3. The germline V gene has CDR1 SEHNR and CDR2 FQNEAQ (reference sequence). The CDR3 length is 14 residues. The CDR3 bases are TGTGCCAGCAGCTCCAGGGGGTGGAACACTGAAGCTTTCTTT. It encodes CASSSRGWNTEAFF.

The rearrangement links TRBV27 to TRBJ2-7; D is undetermined. Germline V gene data show CDR1 as MNHEY and CDR2 as SMNVEV (reference sequence). The CDR3 runs 13 residues. With 3 bases removed from V and 2 bases from J, the gap between germline ends came to 8 bases. The CDR3 bases are TGTGCCAGCAGTTTTCGGAGAACCTACGAGCAGTACTTC. It is translated as CASSFRRTYEQYF.

The genes are TRBV25-1 and TRBJ1-1, with 7 bases identical to TRBD1. V was pared by 4 bases and J by 3 bases, with 5 bases of the junction left unmatched. The CDR3 has 14 residues. Per the germline V gene, CDR1 is MGHDK and CDR2 is SYGVNS. This CDR3 is CASSGITGDTEAFF. In DNA, the CDR3 is TGTGCCAGCAGTGGAATAACAGGGGACACTGAAGCTTTCTTT.

V usage is TRBV27 and J usage is TRBJ1-3; TRBD1 agrees at 8 bases. The CDR3 totals 15 residues. The ends lost 6 bases at V and 4 bases at J; junction bases unmatched: 8. CDR1 and CDR2 (germline): MNHEY, SMNVEV (reference sequence). CDR3 region: CASSPTGVGGNTIYF. The CDR3 DNA is TGTGCCAGCAGCCCGACAGGGGTGGGAGGAAACACCATATATTTT.

The CDR3 here is CASRGQGYSEAFF. The CDR3 DNA reads TGTGCCAGCAGGGGACAGGGGTACAGTGAAGCTTTCTTT. This chain uses TRBV25-1 with TRBJ1-1; TRBD1 matches 10 bases. V lost 6 bases, J lost 7 bases, and 5 bases stayed unmatched. The CDR3 extends over 13 amino acids. Germline CDR1 is MGHDK and CDR2 is SYGVNS.

V gene TRBV28 combines with J gene TRBJ1-2, with D possibly TRBD1 on 6 matching bases. Trimming removed 6 bases from V and 5 bases from J, with 16 bases in between. Germline V gene data show CDR1 as MDHEN and CDR2 as SYDVKM. The CDR3 extends over 14 amino acids. The CDR3 sequence: CASRLTGGAYGYTF. The CDR3 DNA sequence: TGTGCCAGCAGGCTCACGGGGGGCGCGTATGGCTACACCTTC.

The CDR3 reads CASSGGGLSEQYF. CDR3 DNA: TGTGCCAGCAGCGGGGGGGGTCTGTCTGAGCAGTACTTC. The J gene is TRBJ2-7, the V gene TRBV5-6; TRBD2 aligns across 7 bases. The germline CDR1 and CDR2 sequences are SGHDT and YYEEEE. This CDR3 comprises 13 residues. V trimming: 4 bases; J trimming: 7 bases; junction bases outside the gene matches: 8. Full variable domain (remainder filled in from reference TRBV5-6 and TRBJ2-7): DAGVTQSPTHLIKTRGQQVTLRCSPKSGHDTVSWYQQALGQGPQFIFQYYEEEERQRGNFPDRFSGHQFPNYSSELNVNALLLGDSALYLCASSGGGLSEQYFGPGTRLTVT.

The rearrangement links TRBV9 to TRBJ1-1; no reliable D call. Germline loops: CDR1 SGDLS, CDR2 YYNGEE. The V end lost 0 bases, the J end lost 2 bases, and 5 bases lay between the germline ends. The CDR3 covers 13 residues. This CDR3 reads CASSVVFNTEAFF. The CDR3 bases are TGTGCCAGCAGCGTAGTATTTAACACTGAAGCTTTCTTT.

The chain couples TRBV30 to TRBJ2-5; the D gene is possibly TRBD1 (5 bases). The CDR3 sequence is 12 residues long. Looked up from germline, CDR1 is GTSNPN and CDR2 is SVGIG (reference sequence). V was cut by 1 base and J by 2 bases, with 5 bases left in between. The CDR3 DNA reads TGTGCCTGGAGTGCAGGGCAAGAGACCCAGTACTTC. Protein product: CAWSAGQETQYF.

The chain has TRBV30 and TRBJ1-6; D gene ambiguous. CDR1 and CDR2 from the germline V gene are GTSNPN and SVGIG (reference sequence). Trimming left V 2 bases short and J 0 bases short, with 5 bases between. The CDR3 spans 14 residues. CDR3 DNA sequence: TGTGCCTGGAGTCTGCGCTCCTATAATTCACCCCTCCACTTT. Protein sequence: CAWSLRSYNSPLHF.

This chain uses TRBV10-2 with TRBJ2-7, with 10 bases lining up with TRBD1. The CDR3 covers 16 residues. Germline trimming cut 6 bases from V and 0 bases from J; bases unmatched to any gene: 8. The V gene's germline CDR1 is WSHSY and CDR2 SAAADI. The CDR3 DNA reads as TGCGCCAGCAGGACTACCGGGACAGGGGTCTCCTACGAGCAGTACTTC. It yields the protein CASRTTGTGVSYEQYF.